A single sample is the source of the 24 T cell receptor beta chains below, sequenced in a study of blood T cell repertoires in COVID-19. Only in-frame clones appear in the TCRdb table, and some are missing; sequencing was by immunoSEQ multiplex PCR. This sample carries under 350,000 clones, approximately 83% of them seen once, and the ten largest clones take roughly 4.2%. What was sequenced was PBMCs or T cells enriched from blood (not recorded which). The receptor set was obtained from a woman between 40 and 55 years old with acute COVID-19.

V gene TRBV7-2 combines with J gene TRBJ1-6; 8 bases fit TRBD1. This CDR3 has 16 amino acids. V gave up 0 bases and J gave up 10 bases; unmatched junction bases: 8. Germline V gene lookup returns CDR1 SGHTA and CDR2 FQGNSA. CDR3 DNA: TGTGCCAGCAGCTTAGCGCCAGGGGGCGCGTCCTCACCCCTCCACTTT. This codes for CASSLAPGGASSPLHF. Full variable domain (rest looked up from reference TRBV7-2 and TRBJ1-6): GAGVSQSPSNKVTEKGKDVELRCDPISGHTALYWYRQSLGQGLEFLIYFQGNSAPDKSGLPSDRFSAERTGGSVSTLTIQRTQQEDSAVYLCASSLAPGGASSPLHFGNGTRLTVT.

This clone has more than one count but fewer than ten. This chain joins TRBV4-1 and TRBJ1-3; D is unresolved. The germline gives CDR1 MGHRA, CDR2 YSYEKL. CDR3 length: 14 residues. Trimming left V 4 bases short and J 1 base short, with 8 bases between. The CDR3 DNA reads TGCGCCAGCAGCCTCGCCGGGTCTGGAAACACCATATATTTT. Protein sequence: CASSLAGSGNTIYF.

The rearrangement uses TRBV28 and TRBJ1-1; TRBD1 might be the D (5 bases). The CDR3 length is 15 residues. V was pared by 3 bases and J by 3 bases, with 14 bases between. Germline CDR1 MDHEN, CDR2 SYDVKM. CDR3 DNA sequence: TGTGCCAGCAGTTTCGTGGGAGGGGAGGACACTGAAGCTTTCTTT. It translates to CASSFVGGEDTEAFF.

This chain joins TRBV27 and TRBJ1-1; D not resolved. CDR1 is MNHEY, CDR2 SMNVEV, per germline (reference sequence). The V gene lost 1 base and the J gene lost 5 bases, with 11 bases spanning the gap. The CDR3 sequence is 14 residues long. The CDR3 loop reads CASSLLSGGTEAFF. CDR3 nucleotides: TGTGCCAGCAGTTTATTATCCGGTGGTACTGAAGCTTTCTTT.

J is TRBJ2-3 and V is TRBV25-1; D is unclear. V was trimmed by 4 bases and J by 2 bases, leaving 19 bases between them. CDR3 length: 17 residues. CDR1 MGHDK and CDR2 SYGVNS come from the germline V gene. In nucleotides, the CDR3 is TGTGCCAGCAGTGTAAAAAGGTGGTCGGGTAACACAGATACGCAGTATTTT. Translating it yields CASSVKRWSGNTDTQYF.

The chain couples TRBV3-1 (or the pseudogene TRBV3-2) to TRBJ1-1; a weak D match, TRBD1 (5 bases). The V gene lost 1 base and the J gene lost 11 bases, with 14 bases spanning the gap. The CDR3 contains 13 residues. Germline values: CDR1 LGHDT, CDR2 YNNKEL (reference sequence). The CDR3 reads CASSQGVRTMAFF. The CDR3 DNA reads as TGTGCCAGCAGCCAAGGGGTACGGACAATGGCTTTCTTT.

The J gene is TRBJ2-1, the V gene TRBV5-4; 9 bases line up with TRBD1. Germline assignment: CDR1 SGHNT and CDR2 YYREEE (reference sequence). The CDR3 sequence is 18 residues long. V was clipped by 4 bases and J by 9 bases; unmatched bases: 20. The CDR3 protein is CASSHKTGGGGSSGEQFF. The CDR3 nucleotides read TGTGCCAGCAGCCACAAGACAGGGGGAGGCGGGAGCTCGGGTGAGCAGTTCTTC.

The chain couples TRBV27 to TRBJ2-7, with a weak D call TRBD1 (6 bases). V lost 5 bases to trimming and J lost 5 bases, with 22 bases between them. The germline CDR1 and CDR2 sequences are MNHEY and SMNVEV (reference sequence). The CDR3 consists of 16 residues. DNA for the CDR3: TGTGCCAGCAGTCCCCTTACGATACAGGGTTCCCACGAGCAGTACTTC. This sequence encodes CASSPLTIQGSHEQYF.

V gene TRBV7-3 combines with J gene TRBJ2-3; 10 nucleotides agree with TRBD1. Unmatched junction bases numbered 11, after V lost 6 bases and J lost 8 bases. This CDR3 has 15 residues. CDR1 and CDR2 from the germline V gene are SGHTA and FQGTGA. CDR3 sequence reads: CASSSRQGAVGTQYF. CDR3 coding DNA: TGTGCCAGCAGTTCTAGACAGGGGGCGGTGGGTACGCAGTATTTT.

The V gene is TRBV7-2, the J gene TRBJ2-3, with D possibly being TRBD1 (5 bases). Germline assignment: CDR1 SGHTA and CDR2 FQGNSA. V was trimmed by 4 bases and J by 3 bases, leaving 17 bases between them. CDR3 length: 16 residues. CDR3: CASSSPLQALTDTQYF. The DNA of the CDR3 is TGTGCCAGCAGCTCCCCTCTACAGGCACTAACAGATACGCAGTATTTT.

The chain employs TRBV29-1 and TRBJ2-7, with 9 bases fitting TRBD1. The germline gives CDR1 SQVTM, CDR2 ANQGSEA. CDR3 size: 13 residues. J gave up 1 base and V 6 bases, and 4 bases lay outside the gene matches. The CDR3 loop is CSVRQGGSYEQYF. The DNA of the CDR3 is TGCAGCGTGAGACAGGGGGGTTCCTACGAGCAGTACTTC.

In nucleotides, the CDR3 is TGTGCCAGCAGCCCCGGACAGGGACCGTTCTACGAGCAGTACTTC. Its protein is CASSPGQGPFYEQYF. This sequence joins TRBV11-2 and TRBJ2-7; 8 bases align to TRBD1. Per the germline V gene, CDR1 is SGHAT and CDR2 is FQNNGV. This CDR3 is built from 15 residues. The V gene end was trimmed by 5 bases and the J gene end by 3 bases; junction bases not matched to a gene: 9.

This CDR3 is CASSPRDREYGIQYF. CDR3 DNA sequence: TGTGCCAGCAGCCCGCGGGACAGGGAGTATGGCATTCAGTACTTC. The chain recombines TRBV13 with TRBJ2-4, with 9 nucleotides matching TRBD1. The CDR3 has 15 residues. The ends lost 5 bases at V and 9 bases at J; junction bases unmatched: 11. Germline V lookup: CDR1 PRHDT, CDR2 FYEKMQ (reference sequence).

The chain uses TRBV7-2 and TRBJ2-3; 9 bases agree with TRBD2. The V gene end was trimmed by 4 bases and the J gene end by 2 bases; junction bases not matched to a gene: 7. Germline V gene data show CDR1 as SGHTA and CDR2 as FQGNSA. CDR3 length equals 16 residues. The CDR3 reads CASSSKLAGVTDTQYF. CDR3 nucleotide sequence: TGTGCCAGCAGCTCCAAACTAGCGGGCGTCACAGATACGCAGTATTTT. Variable domain in full (rest from reference TRBV7-2 and TRBJ2-3): GAGVSQSPSNKVTEKGKDVELRCDPISGHTALYWYRQSLGQGLEFLIYFQGNSAPDKSGLPSDRFSAERTGGSVSTLTIQRTQQEDSAVYLCASSSKLAGVTDTQYFGPGTRLTVL.

V gene TRBV19 combines with J gene TRBJ1-5; D gene uncertain. The V and J ends lost 4 bases and 5 bases respectively, with 15 bases between them. This CDR3 region has 15 residues. The germline CDR1 and CDR2 sequences are LNHDA and SQIVND (reference sequence). The CDR3 sequence is CASSSTPYIDQPQHF. As DNA, the CDR3 is TGTGCCAGTAGTAGCACCCCCTATATTGATCAGCCCCAGCATTTT.

The chain carries TRBV11-3 and TRBJ1-1; no firm D call. CDR3 length: 13 residues. Germline assignment: CDR1 SGHNT and CDR2 YENEEA. Trimming took off 1 base at V and 2 bases at J, with 5 bases between the two ends. CDR3 region: CASSLGHNTEAFF. Written as DNA, the CDR3 is TGTGCCAGCAGCTTAGGACATAACACTGAAGCTTTCTTT.

J is TRBJ1-1 and V is TRBV6-5, with a possible D match to TRBD1 (6 bases). Germline CDR1 reads MNHEY; CDR2 reads SVGAGI. The CDR3 contains 14 residues. The germline V and J ends were trimmed by 4 bases and 5 bases, with 14 bases remaining between them. This CDR3 is CASSFGGARTEAFF. DNA of the CDR3: TGTGCCAGCAGTTTCGGGGGGGCGCGAACTGAAGCTTTCTTT.

This chain links TRBV5-1 with TRBJ1-3; D call uncertain. The V end lost 2 bases, the J end lost 4 bases, and 7 bases lay between the germline ends. The CDR3 runs 13 residues. Per germline, CDR1 SGHRS and CDR2 YFSETQ. The CDR3 sequence: CASSLQQGNTIYF. In nucleotides, the CDR3 is TGCGCCAGCAGCTTACAACAAGGAAACACCATATATTTT.

The genes are TRBV28 and TRBJ1-5; no clear D. CDR3 length: 14 amino acids. Deletions cut 5 bases from V and 1 base from J, with 9 bases between. Germline V gene sequence: CDR1 MDHEN, CDR2 SYDVKM. CDR3 loop: CASSASRSNQPQHF. DNA for the CDR3: TGTGCCAGCAGTGCCTCCAGGAGCAATCAGCCCCAGCATTTT.

This rearrangement joins TRBV18 to TRBJ1-3, with unresolved D. Between the trimmed V and J ends, which lost 2 bases and 4 bases, there was a span of 12 bases. From germline, CDR1 is KGHSH and CDR2 LQKENI. The CDR3 contains 15 residues. The CDR3 bases are TGTGCCAGCTCACCAAACATGCCCTCCGGAAACACCATATATTTT. It is translated as CASSPNMPSGNTIYF. Full variable domain (rest looked up from reference TRBV18 and TRBJ1-3): NAGVMQNPRHLVRRRGQEARLRCSPMKGHSHVYWYRQLPEEGLKFMVYLQKENIIDESGMPKERFSAEFPKEGPSILRIQQVVRGDSAAYFCASSPNMPSGNTIYFGEGSWLTVV.

The chain links TRBV3-1 (or the pseudogene TRBV3-2) to TRBJ1-1; 8 positions match TRBD1. The ends lost 0 bases at V and 0 bases at J; junction bases unmatched: 6. The CDR3 has 17 residues. Germline CDR1 is LGHDT and CDR2 is YNNKEL (reference sequence). The chain's CDR3 is CASSQDRGPQLNTEAFF. The DNA of the CDR3 is TGTGCCAGCAGCCAAGACAGGGGGCCCCAATTGAACACTGAAGCTTTCTTT.

The rearrangement joins TRBV28 to TRBJ1-5; D is perhaps TRBD1 (5 bases). Germline CDR1 MDHEN, CDR2 SYDVKM. The CDR3 consists of 15 residues. V lost 5 bases and J lost 1, with 12 bases in between. CDR3 sequence (DNA): TGTGCCAGCAGTGGTCAGGGAAAGAGCAATCAGCCCCAGCATTTT. Translated, it gives CASSGQGKSNQPQHF. Full variable domain (remainder filled in from reference TRBV28 and TRBJ1-5): DVKVTQSSRYLVKRTGEKVFLECVQDMDHENMFWYRQDPGLGLRLIYFSYDVKMKEKGDIPEGYSVSREKKERFSLILESASTNQTSMYLCASSGQGKSNQPQHFGDGTRLSIL.

This chain uses TRBV19 with TRBJ2-7; maybe TRBD2 (6 bases). The CDR3 length is 15 residues. The V and J ends lost 2 bases and 2 bases respectively, with 13 bases between them. Looked up from germline, CDR1 is LNHDA and CDR2 is SQIVND (reference sequence). The CDR3 DNA reads TGTGCCAGTAGTATATCGGGACTCAGAACCTACGAGCAGTACTTC. It codes for CASSISGLRTYEQYF.

This clone was seen a single time. This chain joins TRBV27 and TRBJ1-6; 8 nucleotides align to TRBD1. The CDR3 loop spans 13 amino acids. Germline V CDR1 and CDR2: MNHEY, SMNVEV (reference sequence). V gave up 8 bases and J gave up 10 bases; unmatched junction bases: 7. Here the CDR3 reads CASRGQGGSPLHF. Here the CDR3 DNA reads TGTGCCAGCCGTGGACAGGGCGGATCACCCCTCCACTTT.